This TCR beta chain comes out of a study of cytomegalovirus exposure and HLA in healthy donors. This clone was detected once. Its antigen is unknown. Germline CDR1 SGHDT, CDR2 YYEEEE. CDR3 length: 15 residues. Trimming took 4 bases from V and 2 from J, leaving 13 bases between them. PCR involved 60 Vbeta and 13 Jbeta primers. The protocol was immunoSEQ multiplex PCR, while the TCRdb copy is restricted to in-frame clones and leaves out a portion. Here the sample spans about 110,000 clones, roughly 70% being singletons. Findings and caveats of the study: According to the study, approximately 150 TCR beta chains were cytomegalovirus-associated. In a later analysis, HLA-associated TCR beta chains were more clonally expanded than equally common others.

This rearrangement joins TRBV5-6 to TRBJ1-5; TRBD1 is a possible D gene (5 bases). This receptor was identified in a woman in her seventies in good health and CMV-seropositive. The sequenced material came from PBMCs. The CDR3 nucleotides are TGTGCCAGCAGCCTCAGGGTGACGGGCAATCAGCCCCAGCATTTT. This sequence encodes CASSLRVTGNQPQHF. Full variable domain (missing parts from reference TRBV5-6 and TRBJ1-5): DAGVTQSPTHLIKTRGQQVTLRCSPKSGHDTVSWYQQALGQGPQFIFQYYEEEERQRGNFPDRFSGHQFPNYSSELNVNALLLGDSALYLCASSLRVTGNQPQHFGDGTRLSIL.